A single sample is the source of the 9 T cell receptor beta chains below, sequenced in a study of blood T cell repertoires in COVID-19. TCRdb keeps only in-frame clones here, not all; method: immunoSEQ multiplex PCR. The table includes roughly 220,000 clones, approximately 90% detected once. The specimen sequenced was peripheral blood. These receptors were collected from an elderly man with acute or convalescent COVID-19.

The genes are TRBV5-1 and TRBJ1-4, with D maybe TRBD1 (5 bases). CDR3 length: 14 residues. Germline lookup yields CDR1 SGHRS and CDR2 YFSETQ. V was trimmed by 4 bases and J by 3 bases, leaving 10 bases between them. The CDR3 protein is CASSVGQPNEKLFF. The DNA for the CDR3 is TGCGCCAGCAGCGTTGGACAACCTAATGAAAAACTGTTTTTT. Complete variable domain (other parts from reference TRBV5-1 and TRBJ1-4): KAGVTQTPRYLIKTRGQQVTLSCSPISGHRSVSWYQQTPGQGLQFLFEYFSETQRNKGNFPGRFSGRQFSNSRSEMNVSTLELGDSALYLCASSVGQPNEKLFFGSGTQLSVL.

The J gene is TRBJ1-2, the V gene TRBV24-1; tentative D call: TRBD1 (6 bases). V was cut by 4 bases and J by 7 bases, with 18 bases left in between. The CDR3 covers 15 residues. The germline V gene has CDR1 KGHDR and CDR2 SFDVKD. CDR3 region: CATSEGKQGKSGYTF. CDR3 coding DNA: TGTGCCACCAGTGAAGGTAAACAGGGAAAGAGTGGCTACACCTTC.

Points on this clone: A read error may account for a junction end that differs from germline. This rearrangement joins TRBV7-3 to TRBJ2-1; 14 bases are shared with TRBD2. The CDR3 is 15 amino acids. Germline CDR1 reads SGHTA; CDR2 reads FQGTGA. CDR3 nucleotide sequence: TGTGCCAGCAGCATAACGGGACTAGCGGGAGTCGAGCAGTTCTTC. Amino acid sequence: CASSITGLAGVEQFF.

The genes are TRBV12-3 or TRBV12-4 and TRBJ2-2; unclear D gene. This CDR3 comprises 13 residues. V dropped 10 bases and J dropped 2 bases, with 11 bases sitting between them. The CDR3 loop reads CAMQGSNTGELFF. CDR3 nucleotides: TGTGCCATGCAAGGTAGCAACACCGGGGAGCTGTTTTTT.

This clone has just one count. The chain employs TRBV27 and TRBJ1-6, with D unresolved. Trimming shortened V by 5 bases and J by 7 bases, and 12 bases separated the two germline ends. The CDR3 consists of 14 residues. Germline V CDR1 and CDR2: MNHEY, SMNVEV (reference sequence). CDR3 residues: CASSVVRSNSPLHF. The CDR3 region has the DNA TGTGCCAGCAGTGTGGTGAGGTCCAATTCACCCCTCCACTTT.

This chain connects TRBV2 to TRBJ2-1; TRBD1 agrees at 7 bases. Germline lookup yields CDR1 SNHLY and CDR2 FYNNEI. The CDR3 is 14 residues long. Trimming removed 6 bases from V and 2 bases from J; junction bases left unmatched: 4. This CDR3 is CASRDRVAYNEQFF. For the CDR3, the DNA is TGTGCCAGCAGAGACAGGGTAGCCTACAATGAGCAGTTCTTC.

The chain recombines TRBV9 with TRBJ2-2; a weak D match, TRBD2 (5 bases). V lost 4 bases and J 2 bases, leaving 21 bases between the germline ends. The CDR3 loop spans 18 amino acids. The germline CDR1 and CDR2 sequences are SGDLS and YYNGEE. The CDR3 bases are TGTGCCAGCAGCCCATCTCCCTACCCAGGAGGTAACACCGGGGAGCTGTTTTTT. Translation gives CASSPSPYPGGNTGELFF.

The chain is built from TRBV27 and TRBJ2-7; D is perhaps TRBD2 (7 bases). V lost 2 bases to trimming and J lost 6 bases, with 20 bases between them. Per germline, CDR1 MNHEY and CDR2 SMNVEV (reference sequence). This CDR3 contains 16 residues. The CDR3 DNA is TGTGCCAGCAGTTTAGACGGGGGGCTGGAAACCTCCGAGCAGTACTTC. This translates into CASSLDGGLETSEQYF.

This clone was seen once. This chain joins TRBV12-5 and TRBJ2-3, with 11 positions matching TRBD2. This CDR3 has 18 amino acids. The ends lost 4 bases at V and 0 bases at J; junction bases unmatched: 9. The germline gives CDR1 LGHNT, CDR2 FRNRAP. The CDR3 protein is CASGSTSGSTFSTDTQYF. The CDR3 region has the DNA TGTGCTAGTGGTTCAACTAGCGGGAGTACTTTTAGCACAGATACGCAGTATTTT.